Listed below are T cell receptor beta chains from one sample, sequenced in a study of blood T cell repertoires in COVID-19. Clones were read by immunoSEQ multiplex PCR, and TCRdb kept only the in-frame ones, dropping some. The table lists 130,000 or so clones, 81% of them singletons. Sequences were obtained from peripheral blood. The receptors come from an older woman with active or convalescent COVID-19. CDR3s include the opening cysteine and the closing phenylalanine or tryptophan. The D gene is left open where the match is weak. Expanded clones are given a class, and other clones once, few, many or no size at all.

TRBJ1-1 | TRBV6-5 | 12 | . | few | CASSLVVREAFF | TGTGCCAGCAGTTTGGTGGTCAGGGAAGCTTTCTTT
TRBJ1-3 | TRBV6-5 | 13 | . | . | CASRLSGGNTIYF | TGTGCCAGCAGACTATCTGGAGGAAACACCATATATTTT
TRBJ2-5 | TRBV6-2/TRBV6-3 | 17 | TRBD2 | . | CASSYSLPSGYQETQYF | TGTGCCAGCAGTTACTCCCTTCCTAGCGGTTATCAAGAGACCCAGTACTTC
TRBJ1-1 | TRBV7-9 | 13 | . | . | CASRLTVNTEAFF | TGTGCCAGCAGATTAACAGTGAACACTGAAGCTTTCTTT
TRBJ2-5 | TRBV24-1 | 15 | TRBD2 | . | CATSDLGRGGETQYF | TGTGCCACCAGTGATTTGGGTCGGGGAGGGGAGACCCAGTACTTC
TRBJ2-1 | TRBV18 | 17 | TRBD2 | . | CASSPRLSSGPEGEQFF | TGTGCCAGCTCACCACGACTATCTAGCGGGCCCGAGGGTGAGCAGTTCTTC
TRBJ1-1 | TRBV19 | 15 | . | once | CASSSPGAMNTEAFF | TGTGCCAGTAGTAGCCCAGGGGCCATGAACACTGAAGCTTTCTTT
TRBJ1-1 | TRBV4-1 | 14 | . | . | CASSQDARGTEAFF | TGCGCCAGCAGCCAAGATGCTAGGGGCACTGAAGCTTTCTTT
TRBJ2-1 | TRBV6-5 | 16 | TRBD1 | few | CASSSPRRTGVNEQFF | TGTGCCAGCAGTTCCCCCCGAAGGACAGGGGTCAATGAGCAGTTCTTC
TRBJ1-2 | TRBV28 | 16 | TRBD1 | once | CASRIPGGRVYYGYTF | TGTGCCAGCAGAATCCCAGGGGGAAGGGTTTACTATGGCTACACCTTC
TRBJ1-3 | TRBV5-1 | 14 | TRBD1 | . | CASKGTAASNTIYF | TGCGCCAGCAAAGGGACAGCAGCCAGTAACACCATATATTTT
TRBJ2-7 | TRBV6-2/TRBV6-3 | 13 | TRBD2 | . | CASSLLADYEQYF | TGTGCCAGCAGCCTCCTAGCGGATTACGAGCAGTACTTC
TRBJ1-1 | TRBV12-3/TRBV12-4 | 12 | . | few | CASRMGGREAFF | TGTGCCAGCAGAATGGGAGGACGAGAAGCTTTCTTT
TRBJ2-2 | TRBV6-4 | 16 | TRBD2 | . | CASRQSGGAVTGELFF | TGTGCCAGCAGACAGAGCGGGGGGGCCGTCACCGGGGAGCTGTTTTTT
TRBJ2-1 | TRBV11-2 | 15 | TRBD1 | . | CASIPDRERRNEQFF | TGTGCCAGCATCCCGGACAGGGAACGGAGGAATGAGCAGTTCTTC
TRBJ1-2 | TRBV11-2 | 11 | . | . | CASSPGYGYTF | TGTGCCAGCAGCCCCGGGTATGGCTACACCTTC
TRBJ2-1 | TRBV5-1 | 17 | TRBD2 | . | CASSRRLAGYSYNEQFF | TGCGCCAGCAGCCGAAGACTAGCGGGATATTCTTACAATGAGCAGTTCTTC
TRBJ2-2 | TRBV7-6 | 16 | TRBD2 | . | CASSKIPGLASGELFF | TGTGCCAGCAGCAAAATTCCGGGACTAGCTTCCGGGGAGCTGTTTTTT
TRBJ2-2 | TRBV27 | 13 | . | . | CASSTVLSGELFF | TGTGCCAGCAGCACGGTGTTATCCGGGGAGCTGTTTTTT
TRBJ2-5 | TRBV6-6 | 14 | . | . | CASSYPGQKETQYF | TGTGCCAGCAGTTACCCCGGACAGAAAGAGACCCAGTACTTC
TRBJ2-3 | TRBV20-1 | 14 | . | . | CSASSVPLTDTQYF | TGCAGTGCTAGTAGCGTACCTCTCACAGATACGCAGTATTTT
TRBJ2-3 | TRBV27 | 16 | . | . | CASSLWYAGSTDTQYF | TGTGCCAGCAGTTTATGGTACGCAGGTAGCACAGATACGCAGTATTTT
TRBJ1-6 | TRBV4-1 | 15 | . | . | CASSQEGGLNSPLHF | TGCGCCAGCAGCCAAGAGGGCGGGCTTAATTCACCCCTCCACTTT
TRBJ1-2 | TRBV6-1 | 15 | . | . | CASSEGPGTNYGYTF | TGTGCCAGCAGTGAAGGCCCAGGGACTAACTATGGCTACACCTTC
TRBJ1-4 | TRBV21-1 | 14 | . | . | CASSKDMEGEKLFF | TGTGCCAGCAGCAAAGACATGGAGGGAGAAAAACTGTTTTTT
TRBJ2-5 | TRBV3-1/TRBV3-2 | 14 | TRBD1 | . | CASSPVRGLETQYF | TGTGCCAGCAGCCCTGTTAGGGGGCTGGAGACCCAGTACTTC
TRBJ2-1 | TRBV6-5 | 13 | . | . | CASNFEAYNEQFF | TGTGCCAGCAATTTTGAAGCATACAATGAGCAGTTCTTC
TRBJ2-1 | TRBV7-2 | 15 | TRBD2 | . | CASSPRTSGYNEQFF | TGTGCCAGCAGCCCCCGGACTAGCGGCTACAATGAGCAGTTCTTC
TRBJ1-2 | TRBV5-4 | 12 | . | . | CASSPTVYGYTF | TGTGCCAGCAGCCCCACAGTATATGGCTACACCTTC
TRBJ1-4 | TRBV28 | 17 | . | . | CASSLVRGGGANEKLFF | TGTGCCAGCAGTTTAGTGCGGGGAGGGGGAGCTAATGAAAAACTGTTTTTT
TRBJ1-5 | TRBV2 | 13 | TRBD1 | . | CASSLDRNQPQHF | TGTGCCAGCAGTCTGGACAGGAATCAGCCCCAGCATTTT
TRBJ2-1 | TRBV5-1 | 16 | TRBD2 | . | CASSLAISGGNNEQFF | TGCGCCAGCAGCTTGGCAATTAGCGGGGGGAACAATGAGCAGTTCTTC
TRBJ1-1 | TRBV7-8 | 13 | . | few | CASSLGAGLEAFF | TGTGCCAGCAGCTTAGGGGCAGGGCTAGAAGCTTTCTTT
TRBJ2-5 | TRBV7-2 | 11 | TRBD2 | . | CASSPGRVQYF | TGTGCCAGCAGCCCGGGGAGGGTTCAGTACTTC
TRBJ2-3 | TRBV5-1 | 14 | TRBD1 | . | CASSSTGGPDTQYF | TGCGCCAGCAGCTCCACAGGGGGCCCAGATACGCAGTATTTT
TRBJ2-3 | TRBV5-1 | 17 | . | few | CASSLGPATTGTDTQYF | TGCGCCAGCAGCTTGGGACCCGCGACTACGGGCACAGATACGCAGTATTTT
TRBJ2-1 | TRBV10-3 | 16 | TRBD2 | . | CAISEGSSGGYNEQFF | TGTGCCATCAGTGAGGGAAGTAGCGGGGGCTACAATGAGCAGTTCTTC
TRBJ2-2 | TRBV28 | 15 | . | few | CASRYRGGNTGELFF | TGTGCCAGCAGATATAGGGGGGGGAACACCGGGGAGCTGTTTTTT
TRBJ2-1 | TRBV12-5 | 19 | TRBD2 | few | CASGLALLPIAGGSNEQFF | TGTGCTAGTGGTTTGGCCCTCCTCCCGATAGCGGGAGGGTCCAATGAGCAGTTCTTC
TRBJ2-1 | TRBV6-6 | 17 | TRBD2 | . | CASSQRASGGVYNEQFF | TGTGCCAGCAGTCAAAGGGCTAGCGGGGGGGTCTACAATGAGCAGTTCTTC
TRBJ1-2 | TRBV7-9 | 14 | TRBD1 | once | CAGDSGQPLSGYTF | TGTGCCGGAGATTCGGGACAGCCACTTTCCGGCTACACCTTC